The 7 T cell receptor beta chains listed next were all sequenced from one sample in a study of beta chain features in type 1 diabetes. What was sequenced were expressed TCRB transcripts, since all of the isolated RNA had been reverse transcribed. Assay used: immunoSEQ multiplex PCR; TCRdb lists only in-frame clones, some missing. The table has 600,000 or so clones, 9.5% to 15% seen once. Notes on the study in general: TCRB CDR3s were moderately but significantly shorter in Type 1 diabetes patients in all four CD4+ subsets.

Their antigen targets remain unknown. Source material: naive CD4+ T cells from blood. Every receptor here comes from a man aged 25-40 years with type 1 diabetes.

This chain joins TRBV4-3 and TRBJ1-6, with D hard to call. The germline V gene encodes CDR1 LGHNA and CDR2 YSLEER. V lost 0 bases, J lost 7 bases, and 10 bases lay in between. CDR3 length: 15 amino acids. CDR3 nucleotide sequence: TGCGCCAGCAGCCAAGACGCCGGGAGGAATTCACCCCTCCACTTT. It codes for CASSQDAGRNSPLHF.

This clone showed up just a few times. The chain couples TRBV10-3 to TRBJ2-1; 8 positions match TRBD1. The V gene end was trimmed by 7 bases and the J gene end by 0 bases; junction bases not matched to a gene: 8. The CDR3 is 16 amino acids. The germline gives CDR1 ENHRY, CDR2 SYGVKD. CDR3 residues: CAITRTGLSSYNEQFF. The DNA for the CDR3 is TGTGCCATCACCCGGACAGGGCTGAGCTCCTACAATGAGCAGTTCTTC.

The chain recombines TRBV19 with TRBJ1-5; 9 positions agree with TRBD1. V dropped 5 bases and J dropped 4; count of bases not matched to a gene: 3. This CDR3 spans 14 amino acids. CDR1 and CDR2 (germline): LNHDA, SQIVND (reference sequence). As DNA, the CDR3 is TGTGCCAGTAGTTCGACAGGGGGGAATCAGCCCCAGCATTTT. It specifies CASSSTGGNQPQHF.

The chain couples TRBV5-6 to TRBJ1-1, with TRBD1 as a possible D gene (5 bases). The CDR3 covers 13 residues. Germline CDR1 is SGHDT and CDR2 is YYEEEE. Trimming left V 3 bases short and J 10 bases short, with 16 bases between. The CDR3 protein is CASSSRDLSSAFF. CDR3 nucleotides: TGTGCCAGCAGCTCCCGGGACCTATCGTCAGCTTTCTTT.

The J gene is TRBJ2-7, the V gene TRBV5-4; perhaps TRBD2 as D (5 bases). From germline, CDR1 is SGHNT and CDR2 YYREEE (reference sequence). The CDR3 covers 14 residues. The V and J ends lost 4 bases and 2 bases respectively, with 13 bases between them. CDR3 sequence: CASSLGVNPYEQYF. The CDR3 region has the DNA TGTGCCAGCAGCCTCGGGGTTAACCCCTACGAGCAGTACTTC.

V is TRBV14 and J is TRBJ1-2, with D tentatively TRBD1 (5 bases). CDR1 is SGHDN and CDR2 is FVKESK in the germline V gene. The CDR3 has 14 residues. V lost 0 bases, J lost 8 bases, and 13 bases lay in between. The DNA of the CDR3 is TGTGCCAGCAGCCAAGATCTAGGGAGGGGAGGCTACACCTTC. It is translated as CASSQDLGRGGYTF.

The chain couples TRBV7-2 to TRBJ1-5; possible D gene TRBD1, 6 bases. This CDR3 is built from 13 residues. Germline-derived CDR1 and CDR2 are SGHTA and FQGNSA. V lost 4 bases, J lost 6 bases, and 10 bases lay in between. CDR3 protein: CASSSQGSQPQHF. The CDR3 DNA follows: TGTGCCAGCAGCTCCCAGGGGAGTCAGCCCCAGCATTTT.